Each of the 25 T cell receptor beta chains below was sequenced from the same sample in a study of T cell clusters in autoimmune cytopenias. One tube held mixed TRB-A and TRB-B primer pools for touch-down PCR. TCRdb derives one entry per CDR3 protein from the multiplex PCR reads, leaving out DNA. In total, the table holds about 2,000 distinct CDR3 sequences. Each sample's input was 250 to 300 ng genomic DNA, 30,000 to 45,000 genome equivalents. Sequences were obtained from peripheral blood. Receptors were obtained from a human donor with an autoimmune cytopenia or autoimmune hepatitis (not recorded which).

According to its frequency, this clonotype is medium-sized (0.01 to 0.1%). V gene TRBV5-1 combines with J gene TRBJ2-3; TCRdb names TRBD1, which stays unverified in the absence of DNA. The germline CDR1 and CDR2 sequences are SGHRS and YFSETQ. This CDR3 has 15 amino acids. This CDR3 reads CASSLVPQGGDTQYF.

This CDR3 is CALAPYDTGYGYTF. The chain employs TRBV28 and TRBJ1-2; the TCRdb D gene call, TRBD1, has no DNA to confirm it. Per germline, CDR1 MDHEN and CDR2 SYDVKM. This CDR3 has 14 residues.

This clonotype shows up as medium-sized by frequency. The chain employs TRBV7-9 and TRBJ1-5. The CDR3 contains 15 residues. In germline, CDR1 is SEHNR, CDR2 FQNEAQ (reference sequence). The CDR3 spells CASSLAFGANQPQHF.

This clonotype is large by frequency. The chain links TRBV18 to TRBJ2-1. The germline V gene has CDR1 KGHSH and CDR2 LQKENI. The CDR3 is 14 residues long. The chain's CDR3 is CASSSRGLDNEQFF.

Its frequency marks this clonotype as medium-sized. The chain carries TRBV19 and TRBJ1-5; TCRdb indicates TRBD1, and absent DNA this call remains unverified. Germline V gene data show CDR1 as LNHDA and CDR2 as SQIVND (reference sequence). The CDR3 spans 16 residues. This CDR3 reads CASSIWGQDLNQPQHF.

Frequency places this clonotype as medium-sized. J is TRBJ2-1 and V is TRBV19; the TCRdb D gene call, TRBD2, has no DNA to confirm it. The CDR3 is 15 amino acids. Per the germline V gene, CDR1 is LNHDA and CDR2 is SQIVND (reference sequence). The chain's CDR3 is CATGRGRAGYNEQFF.

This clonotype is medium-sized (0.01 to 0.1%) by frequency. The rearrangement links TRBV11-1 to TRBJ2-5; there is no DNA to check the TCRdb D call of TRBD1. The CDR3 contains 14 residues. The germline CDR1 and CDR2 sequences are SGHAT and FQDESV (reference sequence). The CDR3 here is CASSFAGTGETQYF.

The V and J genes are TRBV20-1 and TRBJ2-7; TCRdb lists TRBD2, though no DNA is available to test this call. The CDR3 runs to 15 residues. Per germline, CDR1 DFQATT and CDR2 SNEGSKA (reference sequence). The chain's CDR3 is CSAQLGTSGIYEQYF.

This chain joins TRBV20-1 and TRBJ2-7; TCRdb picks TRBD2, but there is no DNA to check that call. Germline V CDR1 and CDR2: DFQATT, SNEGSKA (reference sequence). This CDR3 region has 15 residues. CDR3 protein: CSARWGLAGTYEQYF.

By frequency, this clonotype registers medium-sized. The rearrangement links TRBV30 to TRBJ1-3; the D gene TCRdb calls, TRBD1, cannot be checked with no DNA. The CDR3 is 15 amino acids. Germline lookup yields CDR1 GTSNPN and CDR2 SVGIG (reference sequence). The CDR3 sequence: CAWSSGQFSGNTIYF.

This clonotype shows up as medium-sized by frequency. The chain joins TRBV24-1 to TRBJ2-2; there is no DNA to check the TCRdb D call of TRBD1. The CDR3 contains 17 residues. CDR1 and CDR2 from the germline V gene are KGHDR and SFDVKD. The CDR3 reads CATSDLGTLENTGELFF.

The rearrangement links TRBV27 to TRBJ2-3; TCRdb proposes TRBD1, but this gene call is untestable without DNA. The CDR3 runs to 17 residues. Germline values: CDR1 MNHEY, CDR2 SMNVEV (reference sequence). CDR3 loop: CASSLRWWGQRTDTQYF.

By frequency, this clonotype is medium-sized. Here the CDR3 reads CASSWSGGRMNEQFF. The chain joins TRBV12-3 or TRBV12-4 to TRBJ2-1; with no DNA, the TCRdb D assignment of TRBD2 cannot be verified. The CDR3 is 15 residues long.

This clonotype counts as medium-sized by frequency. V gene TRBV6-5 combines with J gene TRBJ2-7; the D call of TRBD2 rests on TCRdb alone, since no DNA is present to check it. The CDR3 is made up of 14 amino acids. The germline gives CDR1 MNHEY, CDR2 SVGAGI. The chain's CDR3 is CASSYSVGLYEQYF.

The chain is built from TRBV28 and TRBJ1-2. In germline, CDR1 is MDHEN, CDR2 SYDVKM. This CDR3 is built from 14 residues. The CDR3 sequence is CASSLSTSWYGYTF.

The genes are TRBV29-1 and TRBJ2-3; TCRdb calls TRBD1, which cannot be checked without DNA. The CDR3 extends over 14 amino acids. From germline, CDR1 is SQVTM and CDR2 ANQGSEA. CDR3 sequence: CSARDRGGTDTQYF.

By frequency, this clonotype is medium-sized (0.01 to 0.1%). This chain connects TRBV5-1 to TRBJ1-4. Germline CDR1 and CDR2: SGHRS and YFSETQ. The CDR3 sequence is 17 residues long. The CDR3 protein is CASSLEPSPATNEKLFF.

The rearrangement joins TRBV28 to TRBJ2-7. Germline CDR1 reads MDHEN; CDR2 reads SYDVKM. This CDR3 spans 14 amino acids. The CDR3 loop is CASSLATQSYEQYF.

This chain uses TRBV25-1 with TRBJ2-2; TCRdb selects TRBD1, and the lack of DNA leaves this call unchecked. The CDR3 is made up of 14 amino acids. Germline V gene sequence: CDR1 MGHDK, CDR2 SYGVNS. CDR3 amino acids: CASSSRRGSGELFF.

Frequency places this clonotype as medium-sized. This chain's CDR3 is CASRTGQGVEKLFF. The gene calls are TRBV27 and TRBJ1-4; TCRdb calls TRBD1, which cannot be checked without DNA. The CDR3 spans 14 residues. The germline V gene encodes CDR1 MNHEY and CDR2 SMNVEV (reference sequence).

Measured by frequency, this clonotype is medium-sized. The CDR3: CASSQVSQGFADTQYF. V and J are TRBV14 and TRBJ2-3; lacking DNA, the TRBD1 call made by TCRdb goes unchecked. CDR1 and CDR2 from the germline V gene are SGHDN and FVKESK. This CDR3 has 16 amino acids. Drawing the rest from reference TRBV14 and TRBJ2-3, the complete variable domain is EAGVTQFPSHSVIEKGQTVTLRCDPISGHDNLYWYRRVMGKEIKFLLHFVKESKQDESGMPNNRFLAERTGGTYSTLKVQPAELEDSGVYFCASSQVSQGFADTQYFGPGTRLTVL.

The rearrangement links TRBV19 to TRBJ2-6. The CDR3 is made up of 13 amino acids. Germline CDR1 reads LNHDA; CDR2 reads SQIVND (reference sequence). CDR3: CASRQAGANVLTF.

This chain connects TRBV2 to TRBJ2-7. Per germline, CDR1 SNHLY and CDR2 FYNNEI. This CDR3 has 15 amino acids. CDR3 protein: CASSEALRLQYEQYF.

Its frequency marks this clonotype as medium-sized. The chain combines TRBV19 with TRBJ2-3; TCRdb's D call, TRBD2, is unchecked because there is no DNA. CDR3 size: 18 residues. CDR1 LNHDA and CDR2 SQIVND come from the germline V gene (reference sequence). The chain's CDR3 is CASTGGLAGHPSTDTQYF.

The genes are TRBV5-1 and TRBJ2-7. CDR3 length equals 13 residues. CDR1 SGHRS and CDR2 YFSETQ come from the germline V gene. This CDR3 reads CASSLAAAYEQYF.